The 13 T cell receptor beta chains presented below share a single source sample, sequenced in a study of human T cells and chemical hapten exposure (dated by TCRdb to 2020 to 2023). The time point label, read with the paper, signifies: patch test 1, 2 weeks after DPC sensitization. The label giving this sample's treatment or condition can be read as: therapeutic diphenylcyclopropenone sensitization with weekly scalp DPC. Libraries were built with RACE. The sequencer was a NextSeq 500. TCRdb trimmed public reads at Q25 via fastp, called clones via MiXCR and kept in-frame beta chains. Every CDR3 protein is listed once, alongside the most common genes and DNA of its rows. The sample yields about 120,000 distinct CDR3 sequences; 9.5% to 13% were counted once. The top ten clonotypes cover 1.4% of the sample. The sequences come from whole blood, collected in connection with sensitization to the hapten diphenylcyclopropenone (DPC). These receptors were taken from a woman in her forties or fifties with alopecia areata. Some clones in this sample may be carry-over from other donors' samples.

This clonotype was counted a few times. The rearrangement joins TRBV4-1 to TRBJ2-3, with 8 bases identical to TRBD2. The junction had 12 bases not matched to a gene; V was cut back by 9 bases and J by 4 bases. This CDR3 has 15 residues. CDR1 is MGHRA, CDR2 YSYEKL, per germline. This CDR3 reads CASKKNPGLADTQYF. The CDR3 nucleotides read TGCGCCAGTAAGAAAAATCCGGGACTAGCAGATACGCAGTATTTT.

This rearrangement joins TRBV12-3 or TRBV12-4 to TRBJ2-7, with 9 bases aligning to TRBD2. The CDR3 runs 16 residues. The J segment lost 0 bases and the V segment lost 1 base, leaving 4 bases of the junction unmatched. In DNA, the CDR3 is TGTGCCAGCAGTTTAGGTCTAGCGGGACCCTCCTACGAGCAGTACTTC. This gives the protein CASSLGLAGPSYEQYF.

In this sample, this clonotype turned up many times. The V call is TRBV20-1, the J call TRBJ1-1; 7 positions match TRBD1. After removal of 6 bases from V and 3 bases from J, the junction contained 10 bases not matched to a gene. The germline V gene encodes CDR1 DFQATT and CDR2 SNEGSKA (reference sequence). This CDR3 comprises 14 residues. CDR3 bases: TGCAGTGCCGGGCCAGGGGGAAGGGACACTGAAGCTTTCTTT. Its translation is CSAGPGGRDTEAFF.

This clonotype was recorded a few times. The chain couples TRBV20-1 to TRBJ1-1; TRBD1 aligns across 9 bases. Losses at the gene ends were 6 bases for V and 4 bases for J; bases not matched to a gene: 9. CDR3 length: 14 amino acids. Germline V gene data show CDR1 as DFQATT and CDR2 as SNEGSKA (reference sequence). The CDR3 sequence: CSADDRGVGTEAFF. In DNA, the CDR3 is TGCAGTGCAGATGACAGGGGGGTGGGCACTGAAGCTTTCTTT.

This clonotype was found a few times. The chain uses TRBV5-1 and TRBJ2-7; D is unclear. V gave up 0 bases and J gave up 6 bases, with 13 bases separating them. This CDR3 comprises 14 residues. Germline V gene data show CDR1 as SGHRS and CDR2 as YFSETQ. The CDR3 region has the DNA TGCGCCAGCAGCTTGGAAGGGTCCCTTCCCGAGCAGTACTTC. Translation: CASSLEGSLPEQYF.

This chain joins TRBV28 and TRBJ1-5; D ambiguous. The CDR3 has 13 amino acids. Per the germline V gene, CDR1 is MDHEN and CDR2 is SYDVKM. V was cut by 3 bases and J by 2 bases, with 5 bases left in between. The CDR3 coding sequence is TGTGCCAGCAGTTTCCCAGGCAATCAGCCCCAGCATTTT. Translated, it gives CASSFPGNQPQHF.

This clonotype has just a few counts. This chain connects TRBV7-9 to TRBJ1-1; D possibly corresponds to TRBD1 (6 bases). V lost 5 bases, J lost 3 bases, and 13 bases lay in between. The CDR3 length is 14 residues. Germline V gives CDR1 SEHNR, CDR2 FQNEAQ (reference sequence). CDR3 DNA sequence: TGTGCCAGCAGCCCTGGACAGTCGGACACTGAAGCTTTCTTT. Translated, it gives CASSPGQSDTEAFF.

This clonotype was picked up many times. V and J are TRBV10-2 and TRBJ1-5, with D possibly being TRBD1 (6 bases). Germline V gives CDR1 WSHSY, CDR2 SAAADI. The CDR3 covers 14 residues. Trimming cost V 6 bases and J 7 bases, with 16 bases left between them. CDR3 bases: TGCGCCAGCAGGGCCAGGGGTGTTTACCAGCCCCAGCATTTT. Its protein is CASRARGVYQPQHF.

This chain links TRBV28 with TRBJ2-7; TRBD1 aligns across 10 bases. Germline CDR1 is MDHEN and CDR2 is SYDVKM. CDR3 length: 14 residues. After removal of 6 bases from V and 4 bases from J, the junction contained 6 bases not matched to a gene. The CDR3 is CASRLGQGSYEQYF. The DNA for the CDR3 is TGTGCCAGCAGATTGGGACAGGGGTCTTACGAGCAGTACTTC.

The chain carries TRBV5-4 and TRBJ2-6; either TRBD1 or TRBD2 may fit D (5 bases each). The CDR3 covers 15 residues. Germline V gene data show CDR1 as SGHNT and CDR2 as YYREEE (reference sequence). V lost 4 bases and J 1 base, leaving 9 bases between the germline ends. The CDR3 nucleotides are TGTGCCAGCAGCCCCTGGGGGTCTGGGGCCAACGTCCTGACTTTC. Protein: CASSPWGSGANVLTF.

The J gene is TRBJ1-1, the V gene TRBV4-1; D unresolved. This CDR3 region has 13 residues. Trimming took off 1 base at V and 11 bases at J, with 14 bases between the two ends. Looked up from germline, CDR1 is MGHRA and CDR2 is YSYEKL. This CDR3 is CASSQVLSGVAFF. The CDR3 DNA reads TGCGCCAGCAGCCAAGTACTGTCGGGTGTGGCTTTCTTT.

A few counts support this clonotype. This chain uses TRBV7-8 with TRBJ2-7; D unresolved. V shed 7 bases and J shed 3 bases, with 19 bases lying between them. CDR1 is SGHVS and CDR2 is FQNEAQ in the germline V gene. CDR3 length: 15 amino acids. The CDR3 bases are TGTGCCAGCACCCCAGGACCTGACGGGTTCTACGAGCAGTACTTC. It codes for CASTPGPDGFYEQYF.

This clonotype was counted ten times or more. The chain uses TRBV12-3 or TRBV12-4 and TRBJ1-1; D is perhaps TRBD1 (5 bases). V lost 5 bases and J 5 bases, leaving 15 bases between the germline ends. There are 14 residues in the CDR3. CDR3 nucleotides: TGTGCCAGCAGTCCCCAGGGTTTGAGAACTGAAGCTTTCTTT. Translating gives CASSPQGLRTEAFF.